The rows below give T cell receptor beta chains drawn from one sample of a study of blood T cells in healthy people across ages. Each CDR3 protein is one row after TCRdb ran MiXCR on the 5' RACE reads. The sample lists about 780,000 distinct CDR3 sequences, 35% to 50% occurring once. Sequenced: blood. These receptors were taken from a man older than 75 in good health. CDR3s leave out the opening cysteine and the closing phenylalanine or tryptophan. Each record gives: D gene, V gene, J gene, CDR3 length, CDR3 protein. A D gene is named only where the DNA matches it firmly.

D: NA; V: TRBV12-3/TRBV12-4; J: TRBJ2-5; length: 12; CDR3: ASSLGRRRGTQY
D: NA; V: TRBV12-3/TRBV12-4; J: TRBJ2-5; length: 11; CDR3: ASTRGREETQY
D: TRBD1; V: TRBV7-2; J: TRBJ1-2; length: 11; CDR3: ASSIDRGRGYT
D: NA; V: TRBV28; J: TRBJ1-2; length: 15; CDR3: ASNFPRRGRIAYGYT
D: TRBD2; V: TRBV28; J: TRBJ2-1; length: 12; CDR3: ASANSGIFYEQF
D: TRBD1; V: TRBV20-1; J: TRBJ1-2; length: 15; CDR3: SASRDSTSLGDYGYT
D: TRBD1; V: TRBV5-4; J: NA; length: 14; CDR3: ASSLYRTGSKETQY
D: NA; V: TRBV6-6; J: TRBJ1-5; length: 11; CDR3: ATRGSGDQPQH
D: NA; V: TRBV9; J: NA; length: 14; CDR3: ASSVATAGEPYEQY
D: TRBD1; V: TRBV24-1; J: TRBJ2-7; length: 14; CDR3: ATSKRPRDSPYEQY
D: TRBD2; V: TRBV7-3; J: TRBJ2-3; length: 14; CDR3: ASSSGTSGSGDTQY
D: TRBD2; V: TRBV12-3/TRBV12-4; J: TRBJ2-1; length: 13; CDR3: ASSLGQWDYSEQF
D: NA; V: TRBV3-1; J: TRBJ2-3; length: 14; CDR3: ASSLPYSGLADTQY